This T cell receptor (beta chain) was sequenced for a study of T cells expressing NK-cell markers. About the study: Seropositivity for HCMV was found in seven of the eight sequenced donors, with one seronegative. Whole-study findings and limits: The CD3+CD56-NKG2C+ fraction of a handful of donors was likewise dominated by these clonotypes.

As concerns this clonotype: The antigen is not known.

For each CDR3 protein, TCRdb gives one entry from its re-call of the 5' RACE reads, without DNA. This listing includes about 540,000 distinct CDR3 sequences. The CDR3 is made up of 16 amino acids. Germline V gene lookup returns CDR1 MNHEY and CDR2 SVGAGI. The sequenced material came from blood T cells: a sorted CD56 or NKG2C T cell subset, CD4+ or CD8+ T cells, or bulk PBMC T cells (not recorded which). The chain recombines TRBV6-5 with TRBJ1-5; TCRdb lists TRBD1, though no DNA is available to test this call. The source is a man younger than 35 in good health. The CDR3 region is CASSYGGGTDNQPQHF.